The clone carrying this T cell receptor (beta chain) occurred many times. Its antigen is currently unknown. This entry is derived from a study of metastatic and nonmetastatic thyroid tumors. About the research overall: Comparative analysis of repertoires was undertaken across blood and tumor or nodule tissue obtained from malignant and benign thyroid patients.

Using MiXCR, TCRdb re-called clones from the PCR reads. Of 30,000 to 45,000 clones in the sample, 25% to 30% were seen once. Findings and limits, study-wide: Versus benign nodules, malignant thyroid tumors reportedly had significantly higher TCR beta diversity, in blood and tumor.

Until they underwent thyroid surgery, no patient had received any treatment. The receptor's source is a male donor with papillary thyroid cancer or a benign thyroid nodule (not recorded which). Some clones in this sample may be carry-over from other donors' samples. Sequenced material: blood.

CDR3 DNA: TGTGCCAGCAGTCTTACGGGATCCAGCACAGATACGCAGTATTTT. Its protein is CASSLTGSSTDTQYF. The chain couples TRBV6-1 to TRBJ2-3; D possibly corresponds to TRBD2 (5 bases). V lost 5 bases to trimming and J lost 0 bases, with 12 bases between them. Germline V gene lookup returns CDR1 MNHNS and CDR2 SASEGT. The CDR3 has 15 amino acids.